This T cell receptor (beta chain) was sequenced in a study of blood T cell repertoires in COVID-19. For the study at large: Both acute and convalescent COVID-19 samples were obtained from the United States, Italy and Spain. T cells, B-cell-depleted T cells, or PBMCs supplied cDNA or gDNA.

This CDR3 has 15 residues. J lost 4 bases, V lost 1 base, and 7 bases had no gene match. CDR1 SGHRS and CDR2 YFSETQ come from the germline V gene. Per the study methods: From reference gene primer amplification, estimates of nucleated cell counts were derived. Sequencing was performed with immunoSEQ multiplex PCR; in TCRdb, only in-frame clones are kept and a portion is missing. From that table come the V and J calls and clone size; the DNA was used to work out D and trimming. The profile shows more than 75,000 clones, 65% to 90% of them singletons. The chain recombines TRBV5-1 with TRBJ2-7; 8 bases agree with TRBD1. Sequenced sample: peripheral blood. This TCR derives from a woman aged 80 or over with active or convalescent COVID-19. The DNA for the CDR3 is TGCGCCAGCAGCTTGAATGGTCAGGGGGCTTACGAGCAGTACTTC. It specifies CASSLNGQGAYEQYF.